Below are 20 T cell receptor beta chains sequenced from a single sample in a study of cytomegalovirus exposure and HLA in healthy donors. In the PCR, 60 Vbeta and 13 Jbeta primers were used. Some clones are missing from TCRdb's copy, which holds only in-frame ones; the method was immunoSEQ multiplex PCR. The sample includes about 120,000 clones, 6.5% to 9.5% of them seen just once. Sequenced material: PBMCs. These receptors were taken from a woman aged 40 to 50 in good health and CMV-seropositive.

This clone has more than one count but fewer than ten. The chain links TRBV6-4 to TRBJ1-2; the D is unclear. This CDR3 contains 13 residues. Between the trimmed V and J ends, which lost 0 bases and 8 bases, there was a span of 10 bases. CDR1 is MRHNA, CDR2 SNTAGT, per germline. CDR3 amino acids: CASSDSSGKGYTF. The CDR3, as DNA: TGTGCCAGCAGTGACTCGTCGGGGAAAGGCTACACCTTC.

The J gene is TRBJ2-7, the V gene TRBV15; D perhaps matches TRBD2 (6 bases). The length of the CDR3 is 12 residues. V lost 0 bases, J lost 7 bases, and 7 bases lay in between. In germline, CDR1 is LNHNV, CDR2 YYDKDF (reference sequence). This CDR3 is CATSRDGGEQYF. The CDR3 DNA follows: TGTGCCACCAGCAGAGATGGAGGGGAGCAGTACTTC. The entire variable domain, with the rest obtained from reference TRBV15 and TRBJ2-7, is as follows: DAMVIQNPRYQVTQFGKPVTLSCSQTLNHNVMYWYQQKSSQAPKLLFHYYDKDFNNEADTPDNFQSRRPNTSFCFLDIRSPGLGDTAMYLCATSRDGGEQYFGPGTRLTVT.

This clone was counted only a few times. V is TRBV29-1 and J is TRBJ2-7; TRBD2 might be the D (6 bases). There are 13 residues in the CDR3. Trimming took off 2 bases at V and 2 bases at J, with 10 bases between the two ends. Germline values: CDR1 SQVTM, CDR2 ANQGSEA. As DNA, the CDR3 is TGCAGCGTTGAATCGGCGGGAACCTACGAGCAGTACTTC. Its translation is CSVESAGTYEQYF.

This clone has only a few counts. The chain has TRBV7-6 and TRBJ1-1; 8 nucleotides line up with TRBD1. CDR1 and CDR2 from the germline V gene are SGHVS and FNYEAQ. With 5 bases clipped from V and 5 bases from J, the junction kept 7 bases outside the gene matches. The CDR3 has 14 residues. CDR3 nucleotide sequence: TGTGCCAGCAGCCCCCAGGGGGCAGAAACTGAAGCTTTCTTT. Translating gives CASSPQGAETEAFF.

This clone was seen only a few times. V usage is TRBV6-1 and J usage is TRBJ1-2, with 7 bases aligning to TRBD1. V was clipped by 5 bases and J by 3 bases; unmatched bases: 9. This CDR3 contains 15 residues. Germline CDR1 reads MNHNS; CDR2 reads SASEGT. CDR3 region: CASSPTGAIYYGYTF. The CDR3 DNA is TGTGCCAGCAGTCCTACAGGGGCCATTTACTATGGCTACACCTTC.

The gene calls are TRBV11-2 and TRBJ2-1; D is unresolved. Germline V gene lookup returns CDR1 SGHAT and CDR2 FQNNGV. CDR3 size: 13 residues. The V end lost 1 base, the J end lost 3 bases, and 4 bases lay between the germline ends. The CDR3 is CASSLALYNEQFF. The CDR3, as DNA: TGTGCCAGCAGCTTAGCCCTCTACAATGAGCAGTTCTTC.

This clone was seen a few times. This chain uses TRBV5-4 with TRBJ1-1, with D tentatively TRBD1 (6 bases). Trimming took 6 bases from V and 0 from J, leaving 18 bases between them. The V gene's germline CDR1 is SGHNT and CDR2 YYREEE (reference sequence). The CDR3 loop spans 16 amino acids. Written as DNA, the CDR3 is TGTGCCAGCAACCCGGGGGGGGGCGCCATGAACACTGAAGCTTTCTTT. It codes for CASNPGGGAMNTEAFF.

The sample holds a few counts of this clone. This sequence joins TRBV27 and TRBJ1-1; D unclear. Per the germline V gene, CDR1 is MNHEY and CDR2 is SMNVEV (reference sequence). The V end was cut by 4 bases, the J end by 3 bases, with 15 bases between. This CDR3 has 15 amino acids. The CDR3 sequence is CASSSLQPADTEAFF. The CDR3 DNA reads TGTGCCAGCAGTTCCCTACAACCGGCGGACACTGAAGCTTTCTTT.

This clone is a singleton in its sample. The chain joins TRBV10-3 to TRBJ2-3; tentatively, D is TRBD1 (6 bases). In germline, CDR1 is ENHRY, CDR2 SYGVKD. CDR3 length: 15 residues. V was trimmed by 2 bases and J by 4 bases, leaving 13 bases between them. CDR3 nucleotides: TGTGCCATCAGTGAGGGACAGCCTCCTCCAGATACGCAGTATTTT. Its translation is CAISEGQPPPDTQYF.

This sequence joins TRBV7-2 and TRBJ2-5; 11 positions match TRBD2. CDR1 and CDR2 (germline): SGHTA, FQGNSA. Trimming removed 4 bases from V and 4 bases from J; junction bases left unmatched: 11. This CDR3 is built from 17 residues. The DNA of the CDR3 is TGTGCCAGCAGCTCTCGAGGGACTAGCGGACCTCCAGAGACCCAGTACTTC. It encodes CASSSRGTSGPPETQYF.

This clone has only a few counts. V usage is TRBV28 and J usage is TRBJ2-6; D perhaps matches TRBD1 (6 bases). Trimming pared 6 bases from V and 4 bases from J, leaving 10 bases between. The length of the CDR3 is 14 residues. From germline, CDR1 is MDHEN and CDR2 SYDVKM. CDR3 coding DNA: TGTGCCAGCAGAAGGGGGACGGGGGCCAACGTCCTGACTTTC. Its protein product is CASRRGTGANVLTF.

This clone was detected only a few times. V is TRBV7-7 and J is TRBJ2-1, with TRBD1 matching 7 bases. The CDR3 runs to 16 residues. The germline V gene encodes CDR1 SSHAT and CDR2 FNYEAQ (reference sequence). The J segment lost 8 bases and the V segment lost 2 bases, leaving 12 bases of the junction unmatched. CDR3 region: CASSLSLGTEVHEQFF. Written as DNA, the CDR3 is TGTGCCAGCAGCTTATCCCTCGGGACAGAGGTCCATGAGCAGTTCTTC.

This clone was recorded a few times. CDR3 nucleotides: TGTGCCAGCTCACCAAAGACAGGGGGCGATGAGCAGTTCTTC. Its translation is CASSPKTGGDEQFF. The rearrangement uses TRBV18 and TRBJ2-1; 10 bases agree with TRBD1. Germline V gives CDR1 KGHSH, CDR2 LQKENI. V was pared by 2 bases and J by 8 bases, with 3 bases of the junction left unmatched. This CDR3 contains 14 residues.

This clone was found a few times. CDR3 sequence: CASSLRDRGLSGANVLTF. The DNA for the CDR3 is TGCGCCAGCAGCCTCCGGGACAGGGGTTTATCAGGGGCCAACGTCCTGACTTTC. The chain has TRBV5-1 and TRBJ2-6, with 10 bases matching TRBD1. The CDR3 is 18 amino acids. J was trimmed by 4 bases and V by 4 bases; bases with no gene match: 11. Germline V gene lookup returns CDR1 SGHRS and CDR2 YFSETQ.

The CDR3 DNA reads TGTGCCAGCAGTTTAAGGGGGGGGCCCGGCTATGGCTACACCTTC. Translating it yields CASSLRGGPGYGYTF. The J gene is TRBJ1-2, the V gene TRBV27, with TRBD1 as a possible D gene (6 bases). There are 15 residues in the CDR3. The V gene lost 2 bases and the J gene lost 4 bases, with 14 bases spanning the gap. Germline V gives CDR1 MNHEY, CDR2 SMNVEV (reference sequence).

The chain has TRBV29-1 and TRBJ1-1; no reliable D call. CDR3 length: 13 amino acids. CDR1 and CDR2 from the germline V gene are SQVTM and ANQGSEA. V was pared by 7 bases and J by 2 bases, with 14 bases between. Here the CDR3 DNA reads TGCAGCGCCTTATCTGACACCAACACTGAAGCTTTCTTT. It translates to CSALSDTNTEAFF.

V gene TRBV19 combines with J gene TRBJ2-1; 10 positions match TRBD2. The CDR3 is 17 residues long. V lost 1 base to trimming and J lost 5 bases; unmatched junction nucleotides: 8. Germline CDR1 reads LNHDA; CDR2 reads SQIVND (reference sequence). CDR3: CASSIGDRLAGDNEQFF. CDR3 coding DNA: TGTGCCAGTAGTATAGGTGATCGTCTAGCGGGGGACAATGAGCAGTTCTTC. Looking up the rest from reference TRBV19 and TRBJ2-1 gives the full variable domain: DGGITQSPKYLFRKEGQNVTLSCEQNLNHDAMYWYRQDPGQGLRLIYYSQIVNDFQKGDIAEGYSVSREKKESFPLTVTSAQKNPTAFYLCASSIGDRLAGDNEQFFGPGTRLTVL.

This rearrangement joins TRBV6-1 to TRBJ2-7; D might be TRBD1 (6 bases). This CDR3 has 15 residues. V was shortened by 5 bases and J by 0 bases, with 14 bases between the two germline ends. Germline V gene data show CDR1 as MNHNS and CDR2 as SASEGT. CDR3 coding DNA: TGTGCCAGCAGTCCTGGACAGTTCCTCTCCTACGAGCAGTACTTC. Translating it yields CASSPGQFLSYEQYF.

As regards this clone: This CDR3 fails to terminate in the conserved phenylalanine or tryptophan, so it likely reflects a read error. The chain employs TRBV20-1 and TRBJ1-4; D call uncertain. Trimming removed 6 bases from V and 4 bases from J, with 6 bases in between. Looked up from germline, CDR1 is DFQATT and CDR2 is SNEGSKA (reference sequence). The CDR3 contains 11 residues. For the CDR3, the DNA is TGCAGTGCGATCAATAATGAAAAACTGTTTGTT. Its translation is CSAINNEKLFV.

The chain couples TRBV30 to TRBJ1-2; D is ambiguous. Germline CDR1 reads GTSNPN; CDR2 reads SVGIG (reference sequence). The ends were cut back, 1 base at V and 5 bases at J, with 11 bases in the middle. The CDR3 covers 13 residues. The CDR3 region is CAWSASVYYGYTF. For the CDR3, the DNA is TGTGCCTGGAGTGCCTCAGTGTATTATGGCTACACCTTC.